The 3 T cell receptor beta chains presented below share a single source sample, sequenced in a study of cytomegalovirus exposure and HLA in healthy donors. Sequenced by immunoSEQ multiplex PCR; TCRdb stores in-frame clones only, minus some. Altogether 150,000 to 180,000 clones are present, roughly 86% being singletons, with the ten largest covering roughly 1.9%. Sample: PBMCs. These receptors were taken from a human donor in good health.

CDR3 sequence (DNA): TGTGCCAGCAGGAGACAGGGGTCCTCCTACGAGCAGTACTTC. It is translated as CASRRQGSSYEQYF. V usage is TRBV2 and J usage is TRBJ2-7; 8 positions match TRBD1. The CDR3 spans 14 residues. V gave up 6 bases and J gave up 0 bases; unmatched junction bases: 4. The germline CDR1 and CDR2 sequences are SNHLY and FYNNEI.

This clone was seen just once. V usage is TRBV13 and J usage is TRBJ1-1; 7 nucleotides agree with TRBD1. CDR3 length: 15 amino acids. The germline CDR1 and CDR2 sequences are PRHDT and FYEKMQ (reference sequence). Trimming at V came to 0 bases and at J to 1 base, leaving 2 bases not matched to a gene. The chain's CDR3 is CASSLGDRPNTEAFF. For the CDR3, the DNA is TGTGCCAGCAGCTTAGGGGACAGGCCGAACACTGAAGCTTTCTTT.

This chain connects TRBV7-3 to TRBJ2-1; no reliable D call. The germline V and J ends were trimmed by 1 base and 6 bases, with 7 bases remaining between them. Germline lookup yields CDR1 SGHTA and CDR2 FQGTGA. The CDR3 spans 13 residues. Written as DNA, the CDR3 is TGTGCCAGCAGCTTAAGTAGTGGCAATGAGCAGTTCTTC. It yields the protein CASSLSSGNEQFF.